This TCR beta chain appears in the sequencing data of a study of T cells in Graves' hyperthyroidism and ophthalmopathy (dated by TCRdb to about 2019). The study in broad terms: Peripheral blood was sampled at the time of initial diagnosis, prior to any treatment. To identify TCR V-J signatures that set the groups apart, the researchers used a discovery cohort of about a hundred patients, made up of fewer than 50 with Graves' ophthalmopathy and 57 with stable Graves' hyperthyroidism. Prospective prediction of ophthalmopathy was tested in an independent validation cohort of fewer than 20 hyperthyroidism patients and 17 patients who later progressed to ophthalmopathy. The 100 or so discovery patients were divided at random into training and test sets in a 7:3 ratio. The study also compared thyroid tissue and blood T-cell repertoires from more than 5 Graves' hyperthyroidism patients. After blood sampling, hyperthyroidism patients were treated with methimazole at a starting dose of 30 mg daily, and ophthalmopathy patients were treated with high-dose intravenous methylprednisolone. The paper reports TCR Vbeta CDR3 sequencing of over 130 peripheral blood samples: under 45 ophthalmopathy, some 80 hyperthyroidism and some 17 progressor patients. The full study reports these points: During validation, the model predicted progression to ophthalmopathy a median of around six months ahead of onset, with roughly 65% sensitivity and 72.22% specificity. Sample size was not statistically predetermined, and blinding of investigators to group allocation was not performed. In cross-validation, a model built on a 13 V-J signature told ophthalmopathy apart from stable hyperthyroidism with approximately 90% sensitivity and about 81% specificity, and in testing the same model reached 80%/75%. Most expanded thyroid clonotypes (frequency above 0.001) were also found in blood, which suggests that blood repertoires may mirror thyroid immune responses.

Including cysteine and phenylalanine, the CDR3 has 15 amino acids. CDR3 DNA only is kept here, 45 bases in frame from base 1. Germline trimming: 6 bases from V, 10 bases from J; junction bases outside gene matches: 14. As encoded in the germline V gene, CDR1 is SNHLY while CDR2 is FYNNEI. Stable Graves' hyperthyroidism was defined as no progression to ophthalmopathy during 18 months of follow-up. Hyperthyroidism patients were aged 18 to 65 years and newly diagnosed, with disease duration of less than 2 months. Exclusion was applied to patients with uncontrolled infections, other autoimmune diseases, pregnancy or lactation. Clinical symptoms, serum thyroxine and TRAb, thyroid ultrasound, and orbital computed tomography formed the basis for the diagnoses. Ficoll-Paque density gradient centrifugation was used to isolate PBMCs from approximately 10 ml of fresh peripheral blood. Trizol reagent was used to extract total RNA, and RNA quality was then checked on an Agilent 2100 Bioanalyzer.

The TCR beta CDR3 regions were amplified from the RNA transcripts. The TCR CDR3 was subjected to a first round of RT-PCR using the HTBI primer set and the Qiagen OneStep RT-PCR kit. Libraries were constructed in a second round of multiplex PCR, after which size selection and purification were performed. Libraries were sequenced paired-end with 100 bp reads on an Illumina HiSeq2000. On the study's bioinformatics: SOAPnuke was used to process the raw data, throwing out any read that contained adapters or uncalled bases, had a mean Phred below 15, or lacked an exact constant-primer or identifier match. High-quality paired reads were merged using COPE v1.2.5, and each unique nucleotide sequence was defined as a clonotype. Clonotypes were aligned to IMGT TRBV, TRBD and TRBJ reference segments using MiTCR v1.1. Only V-J combinations with frequency above 0.0001, covering 99.2% of repertoires, were analysed. A TCS score was defined as the ratio of F50 (clonal expansion) to E x V (chaos), with BLOSUM62-based TCRdist applied between CDR3 peptides within each V-J. Welch's t-statistics and random forest reduced around 550 V-J features to some 14, which were used in a naive Bayes classifier (R e1071). The public sequencing data were trimmed at Q25 with fastp and processed into clonotypes with MiXCR by TCRdb, which kept only in-frame beta chains. All rows with the same CDR3 protein become a single entry with the most common DNA and genes. TCRdb's processing, not the authors' own work, is the source of the V and J calls. The sample records about 420,000 distinct CDR3 sequences, about 15% of which are singletons. Roughly an eighth of the sample is held by the ten biggest clonotypes.

This clonotype was picked up many times. Its cognate antigen has yet to be identified. The record has no base qualities; no much larger clone is one base away. The TCR originated in a woman younger than 35 with Graves' hyperthyroidism. Sequencing was carried out using blood. The rearrangement joined TRBV2 to TRBJ2-1, and TRBD2 matches 8 of the central bases. The DNA sequence follows: TGTGCCAGCAGCAAACTCGGACTAGCTAGAAGAGAGCAGTTCTTC. It specifies CASSKLGLARREQFF.